The text below deals with one T cell receptor (beta chain). Clones were read by immunoSEQ multiplex PCR, and TCRdb kept only the in-frame ones, dropping some. The table includes 200,000 or so clones, 87% detected once. The data were taken from a study of blood T cell repertoires in COVID-19. Before being deemed recovered, Cohort 3 donors had two negative PCRs, clearance, or symptom resolution. The source of this sequence is a man aged 25-40 years who had recovered from COVID-19. What was sequenced was PBMCs or T cells enriched from blood (not recorded which).

Here the CDR3 reads CAIRMTSVAEAFF. In DNA, the CDR3 is TGTGCCATCAGAATGACATCCGTGGCTGAAGCTTTCTTT. The V gene is TRBV10-3, the J gene TRBJ1-1, with unresolved D. The CDR3 consists of 13 residues. Germline loops: CDR1 ENHRY, CDR2 SYGVKD. V was clipped by 6 bases and J by 6 bases, with 14 bases between them.